The 31 T cell receptor beta chains below were found in one sample sequenced in a study of blood T cell repertoires in COVID-19. Profiling relied on immunoSEQ multiplex PCR, and the TCRdb table lists in-frame clones only, not all of them. The table records approximately 260,000 clones, 79% of them present only once. Sequenced material: peripheral blood. The receptor set was obtained from a woman between 35 and 50 years old with active or convalescent COVID-19.

The rearrangement joins TRBV27 to TRBJ1-1; TRBD1 is a possible D gene (5 bases). Germline CDR1 is MNHEY and CDR2 is SMNVEV (reference sequence). V shed 6 bases and J shed 4 bases, with 15 bases lying between them. This CDR3 contains 14 residues. CDR3 residues: CASRDGGDLTEAFF. As DNA, the CDR3 is TGTGCCAGCAGGGATGGGGGGGACCTCACTGAAGCTTTCTTT.

V gene TRBV4-1 combines with J gene TRBJ2-5, with 11 bases matching TRBD1. From germline, CDR1 is MGHRA and CDR2 YSYEKL. The CDR3 covers 15 residues. V was clipped by 3 bases and J by 3 bases; unmatched bases: 3. As DNA, the CDR3 is TGCGCCAGCAGCCATTCGGGACAGGGGGAAGAGACCCAGTACTTC. It yields the protein CASSHSGQGEETQYF.

The gene calls are TRBV6-4 and TRBJ1-1, with 7 bases lining up with TRBD1. J gave up 6 bases and V 6 bases, and 7 bases lay outside the gene matches. This CDR3 spans 13 amino acids. Looked up from germline, CDR1 is MRHNA and CDR2 is SNTAGT. The CDR3 sequence is CASSPQGKAEAFF. CDR3 DNA sequence: TGTGCCAGCAGCCCACAGGGGAAGGCTGAAGCTTTCTTT.

The J gene is TRBJ2-3, the V gene TRBV11-2; weak D call: TRBD2 (5 bases). Trimming took 1 base from V and 1 from J, leaving 9 bases between them. Per germline, CDR1 SGHAT and CDR2 FQNNGV. The CDR3 contains 15 residues. CDR3 in amino acids: CASSLGFGGTDTQYF. The CDR3 DNA follows: TGTGCCAGCAGCTTAGGATTCGGGGGCACAGATACGCAGTATTTT. Variable domain in full (rest from reference TRBV11-2 and TRBJ2-3): EAGVAQSPRYKIIEKRQSVAFWCNPISGHATLYWYQQILGQGPKLLIQFQNNGVVDDSQLPKDRFSAERLKGVDSTLKIQPAKLEDSAVYLCASSLGFGGTDTQYFGPGTRLTVL.

The chain employs TRBV5-5 and TRBJ1-1, with 7 bases that match TRBD1. The CDR3 spans 14 residues. V shed 4 bases and J 0 bases; nucleotides not matched to a gene: 3. Germline assignment: CDR1 SGHKS and CDR2 YYEKEE (reference sequence). CDR3 sequence (DNA): TGTGCCAGCAGCCTGGACAGGCTGAACACTGAAGCTTTCTTT. Its protein is CASSLDRLNTEAFF.

The chain uses TRBV5-6 and TRBJ1-2, with a possible D match to TRBD1 (6 bases). The V end lost 4 bases, the J end lost 7 bases, and 17 bases lay between the germline ends. The CDR3 is made up of 14 amino acids. CDR1 and CDR2 from the germline V gene are SGHDT and YYEEEE. The DNA of the CDR3 is TGTGCCAGCAGCCACCCGGACAGTAAGGTTGGCTACACCTTC. Translation gives CASSHPDSKVGYTF.

The V gene is TRBV30, the J gene TRBJ2-2; a weak D match, TRBD2 (6 bases). This CDR3 has 13 residues. Trimming removed 3 bases at V and 1 base at J, with 6 bases between. CDR1 and CDR2 (germline): GTSNPN, SVGIG (reference sequence). CDR3 sequence reads: CAWSGGNTGELFF. The CDR3 DNA reads TGTGCCTGGAGCGGGGGGAACACCGGGGAGCTGTTTTTT. The entire variable domain, with the rest obtained from reference TRBV30 and TRBJ2-2, is as follows: SQTIHQWPATLVQPVGSPLSLECTVEGTSNPNLYWYRQAAGRGLQLLFYSVGIGQISSEVPQNLSASRPQDRQFILSSKKLLLSDSGFYLCAWSGGNTGELFFGEGSRLTVL.

Notes on this clone: The sample holds other DNA sequences that translate to the same CDR3. The chain joins TRBV14 to TRBJ2-5, with D tentatively TRBD1 (6 bases). V was shortened by 4 bases and J by 5 bases, with 8 bases between the two germline ends. The CDR3 extends over 12 amino acids. Germline CDR1 is SGHDN and CDR2 is FVKESK. CDR3 in amino acids: CASSRGGETQYF. For the CDR3, the DNA is TGTGCCAGCAGCCGAGGGGGTGAGACCCAGTACTTC.

J is TRBJ2-1 and V is TRBV5-6, with TRBD2 as a possible D gene (6 bases). The CDR3 is 13 residues long. CDR1 SGHDT and CDR2 YYEEEE come from the germline V gene. V lost 4 bases, J lost 9 bases, and 14 bases lay in between. CDR3 in amino acids: CASSRRAGREQFF. The CDR3 DNA reads TGTGCCAGCAGCCGGAGGGCGGGACGTGAGCAGTTCTTC.

This clone was observed a single time. CDR3 amino acids: CAIILTSGTDTQYF. As DNA, the CDR3 is TGTGCCATCATATTGACTAGCGGCACAGATACGCAGTATTTT. The chain has TRBV10-3 and TRBJ2-3, with 8 bases aligning to TRBD2. With 7 bases clipped from V and 1 base from J, the junction kept 4 bases outside the gene matches. The CDR3 runs 14 residues. CDR1 is ENHRY and CDR2 is SYGVKD in the germline V gene.

The rearrangement uses TRBV2 and TRBJ1-3; 8 bases agree with TRBD1. The CDR3 is made up of 15 amino acids. Germline-derived CDR1 and CDR2 are SNHLY and FYNNEI. After removal of 5 bases from V and 2 bases from J, the junction contained 5 bases not matched to a gene. The CDR3 sequence is CASSQQGAAGNTIYF. The CDR3, as DNA: TGTGCCAGCAGTCAGCAGGGGGCGGCTGGAAACACCATATATTTT.

The V and J genes are TRBV6-2 or TRBV6-3 and TRBJ2-3; 10 bases are a match to TRBD2. The junction had 5 bases not matched to a gene; V was cut back by 2 bases and J by 0 bases. This CDR3 has 17 residues. Germline CDR1 reads MNHEY; CDR2 reads SVGEGT. DNA of the CDR3: TGTGCCAGCAGTTACGGCCTAGCGGGGGCAAGCACAGATACGCAGTATTTT. Protein sequence: CASSYGLAGASTDTQYF.

With respect to this clone: Other DNA sequences in the sample encode the same CDR3. The rearrangement joins TRBV30 to TRBJ2-7, with TRBD2 matching 10 bases. V was clipped by 2 bases and J by 4 bases; unmatched bases: 5. The CDR3 sequence is 14 residues long. Germline values: CDR1 GTSNPN, CDR2 SVGIG (reference sequence). The CDR3 loop reads CAWSRTSGAYEQYF. CDR3 in DNA: TGTGCCTGGAGTCGAACTAGCGGGGCGTACGAGCAGTACTTC.

The CDR3 sequence: CASSESGGIDTQYF. CDR3 bases: TGCGCCAGCAGTGAGTCAGGGGGCATAGATACGCAGTATTTT. V and J are TRBV10-1 and TRBJ2-3; 7 positions agree with TRBD1. The CDR3 covers 14 residues. V was clipped by 0 bases and J by 5 bases; unmatched bases: 2. Germline V gives CDR1 WNHNN, CDR2 SYGVQD (reference sequence).

The V gene is TRBV11-2, the J gene TRBJ1-1, with 10 bases that match TRBD1. CDR1 and CDR2 (germline): SGHAT, FQNNGV. V lost 5 bases, J lost 1 base, and 7 bases stayed unmatched. The CDR3 runs 16 residues. The CDR3 nucleotides read TGTGCCAGCAGCCTACGGACAGGGGGGGCGAACACTGAAGCTTTCTTT. Translation gives CASSLRTGGANTEAFF.

This clone has only a few counts. CDR3 in amino acids: CAWSGSGGGSTGELFF. In nucleotides, the CDR3 is TGTGCCTGGAGTGGTAGCGGGGGGGGTAGCACCGGGGAGCTGTTTTTT. The chain is built from TRBV30 and TRBJ2-2, with 11 positions matching TRBD2. Germline-derived CDR1 and CDR2 are GTSNPN and SVGIG (reference sequence). J lost 4 bases, V lost 1 base, and 5 bases had no gene match. The CDR3 sequence is 16 residues long.

This clone has a single count. V usage is TRBV7-9 and J usage is TRBJ1-1; D gene unclear. Trimming stripped 2 bases from V and 2 bases from J, with 12 bases between. There are 15 residues in the CDR3. Germline CDR1 reads SEHNR; CDR2 reads FQNEAQ (reference sequence). Written as DNA, the CDR3 is TGTGCCAGCAGCTTAAGTTCGGTTTTTAACACTGAAGCTTTCTTT. As protein: CASSLSSVFNTEAFF.

This clone was seen a single time. V gene TRBV5-1 combines with J gene TRBJ2-2, with a possible D match to TRBD1 (6 bases). The V end lost 0 bases, the J end lost 2 bases, and 8 bases lay between the germline ends. The CDR3 runs 15 residues. The germline gives CDR1 SGHRS, CDR2 YFSETQ. CDR3 sequence: CASSLEQGNTGELFF. The CDR3 nucleotides read TGCGCCAGCAGCTTGGAACAGGGAAACACCGGGGAGCTGTTTTTT.

The rearrangement uses TRBV6-5 and TRBJ1-2; possibly TRBD1 for D (6 bases). V lost 3 bases and J 3 bases, leaving 17 bases between the germline ends. This CDR3 has 16 residues. Germline V lookup: CDR1 MNHEY, CDR2 SVGAGI. The chain's CDR3 is CASSYPRGRGHYGYTF. DNA of the CDR3: TGTGCCAGCAGTTATCCGCGGGGGCGCGGGCACTATGGCTACACCTTC.

The chain links TRBV27 to TRBJ2-7; 8 positions match TRBD1. Looked up from germline, CDR1 is MNHEY and CDR2 is SMNVEV (reference sequence). V shed 6 bases and J 1 base; nucleotides not matched to a gene: 14. The CDR3 is 17 amino acids. CDR3 region: CASSPDREKGWSYEQYF. CDR3 sequence (DNA): TGTGCCAGCAGCCCGGACAGGGAAAAAGGATGGTCCTACGAGCAGTACTTC.

V gene TRBV7-9 combines with J gene TRBJ1-1; D is possibly TRBD1 (5 bases). The germline V gene encodes CDR1 SEHNR and CDR2 FQNEAQ (reference sequence). V was cut by 1 base and J by 1 base, with 10 bases left in between. This CDR3 spans 15 amino acids. In DNA form, the CDR3 reads TGTGCCAGCAGCTTAGTGCAGGGCCCGAACACTGAAGCTTTCTTT. Translating gives CASSLVQGPNTEAFF.

The chain recombines TRBV3-1 (or the pseudogene TRBV3-2) with TRBJ1-6; no reliable D call. The ends were cut back, 1 base at V and 5 bases at J, with 3 bases in the middle. The CDR3 is 13 amino acids. The germline CDR1 and CDR2 sequences are LGHDT and YNNKEL (reference sequence). The CDR3 sequence is CASSQADNSPLHF. CDR3 in DNA: TGTGCCAGCAGCCAAGCCGATAATTCACCCCTCCACTTT.

V is TRBV5-1 and J is TRBJ1-1; tentative D call: TRBD1 (6 bases). Germline V lookup: CDR1 SGHRS, CDR2 YFSETQ. Trimming pared 4 bases from V and 6 bases from J, leaving 19 bases between. CDR3 length equals 15 residues. The CDR3 spells CASSVLNRASAEAFF. CDR3 sequence (DNA): TGCGCCAGCAGCGTCCTGAACAGGGCGTCCGCTGAAGCTTTCTTT. Variable domain in full (rest from reference TRBV5-1 and TRBJ1-1): KAGVTQTPRYLIKTRGQQVTLSCSPISGHRSVSWYQQTPGQGLQFLFEYFSETQRNKGNFPGRFSGRQFSNSRSEMNVSTLELGDSALYLCASSVLNRASAEAFFGQGTRLTVV.

The chain uses TRBV10-1 and TRBJ2-3, with 7 bases identical to TRBD2. Germline CDR1 is WNHNN and CDR2 is SYGVQD (reference sequence). The CDR3 is 16 amino acids. The V segment lost 3 bases and the J segment 2 bases; nucleotides outside the gene matches: 8. CDR3 nucleotide sequence: TGCGCCAGCAGTGACGGACTAGTGGGGGACACAGATACGCAGTATTTT. Its translation is CASSDGLVGDTDTQYF.

This clone showed up just once. The chain recombines TRBV3-1 (or the pseudogene TRBV3-2) with TRBJ2-1; D ambiguous. Per the germline V gene, CDR1 is LGHDT and CDR2 is YNNKEL (reference sequence). Trimming pared 1 base from V and 6 bases from J, leaving 13 bases between. The CDR3 consists of 15 residues. DNA for the CDR3: TGTGCCAGCAGCCAAGTTAGTTTATCCCCCAATGAGCAGTTCTTC. Translated, it gives CASSQVSLSPNEQFF.

This clone was seen a single time. Other DNA sequences in the sample encode the same CDR3. CDR3 sequence reads: CASSSTGGRADTQYF. The CDR3 DNA sequence: TGTGCCAGCAGCTCGACAGGGGGCCGGGCAGATACGCAGTATTTT. This sequence joins TRBV11-2 and TRBJ2-3; TRBD1 agrees at 10 bases. The germline V gene has CDR1 SGHAT and CDR2 FQNNGV. The CDR3 has 15 amino acids. V lost 4 bases to trimming and J lost 4 bases; unmatched junction nucleotides: 5.

This clone was detected only once. This chain connects TRBV4-2 to TRBJ1-1; no clear D gene. Germline V gives CDR1 LGHNA, CDR2 YNFKEQ. The CDR3 spans 15 residues. V was pared by 0 bases and J by 1 base, with 9 bases between. CDR3 sequence reads: CASSQDVSPNTEAFF. Here the CDR3 DNA reads TGTGCCAGCAGCCAAGATGTCAGTCCGAACACTGAAGCTTTCTTT.

The gene calls are TRBV4-1 and TRBJ1-1; D perhaps matches TRBD1 (5 bases). The CDR3 is made up of 15 amino acids. Trimming removed 3 bases from V and 1 base from J, with 12 bases in between. Germline CDR1 and CDR2: MGHRA and YSYEKL. Written as DNA, the CDR3 is TGCGCCAGCAGCCAGGTACACGGACAGAACACTGAAGCTTTCTTT. It is translated as CASSQVHGQNTEAFF.

The chain uses TRBV20-1 and TRBJ1-2; tentative D call: TRBD1 (5 bases). Germline V CDR1 and CDR2: DFQATT, SNEGSKA (reference sequence). The V end lost 3 bases, the J end lost 8 bases, and 19 bases lay between the germline ends. The CDR3 is made up of 14 amino acids. Here the CDR3 reads CSASEPGEVYGYTF. The CDR3, as DNA: TGCAGTGCTAGTGAGCCGGGGGAAGTCTACGGCTACACCTTC.

The chain carries TRBV7-9 and TRBJ2-5; 8 nucleotides match TRBD1. The CDR3 contains 15 residues. Germline lookup yields CDR1 SEHNR and CDR2 FQNEAQ (reference sequence). Trimming at V came to 0 bases and at J to 4 bases, leaving 4 bases not matched to a gene. CDR3 sequence (DNA): TGTGCCAGCAGCTTAGCGACCCAGGGGGCAGAGACCCAGTACTTC. This translates into CASSLATQGAETQYF.

The sample holds one count of this clone. This chain uses TRBV24-1 with TRBJ1-5, with D possibly matching TRBD1 (6 bases). The CDR3 runs to 14 residues. Germline V gene lookup returns CDR1 KGHDR and CDR2 SFDVKD. V was cut by 4 bases and J by 6 bases, with 12 bases left in between. Here the CDR3 reads CATSDGQISQPQHF. The CDR3 bases are TGTGCCACCAGTGACGGACAGATCAGTCAGCCCCAGCATTTT.